The present TCR beta chain was sequenced within a study of PD-1 blockade in classical Hodgkin lymphoma. The study's findings and limits: Partial responders and progressors had significantly lower baseline TCR diversity. TCR diversity at baseline was reported to be reduced in newly diagnosed patients relative to healthy donors.

Brentuximab vedotin exposure varied, and every patient relapsed after autologous stem cell transplantation. Here immunoSEQ multiplex PCR was the method, and the copy in TCRdb shows in-frame clones only, minus some. The sample lists 13,000 to 15,000 clones, about 83% seen once, with less than 25% in the top ten. This clone was observed a handful of times. Its target is not known. The sequence was collected from a human donor with classical Hodgkin lymphoma. The sample in question was peripheral blood mononuclear cells (PBMCs), obtained at baseline.

The CDR3 coding sequence is TGTGCCAGTAGGGCCGGGCACACTGAAGCTTTCTTT. Translated, it gives CASRAGHTEAFF. This chain joins TRBV19 and TRBJ1-1; D is undetermined. Trimming pared 6 bases from V and 3 bases from J, leaving 8 bases between. This CDR3 is built from 12 residues. CDR1 is LNHDA and CDR2 is SQIVND in the germline V gene (reference sequence).